This is a list of T cell receptor beta chains from one sample in a study of blood T cell repertoires in COVID-19. Sequenced by immunoSEQ multiplex PCR; TCRdb stores in-frame clones only, minus some. The repertoire includes about 220,000 clones, approximately 84% of them detected once, and roughly 3% sits in the top ten. The sequencing sample was made of peripheral blood. Source of these receptors: a woman in her 30s who had recovered from COVID-19. CDR3s include the opening cysteine and the closing phenylalanine or tryptophan. The order of the fields is V gene, J gene, clone size, CDR3 length, D gene, CDR3 protein, CDR3 DNA. A D gene is named only where the DNA matches it firmly. Clone size, where shown, is once, few, many, or a class for clones that have expanded.

>TRBV6-5|TRBJ2-1|NA|15|NA
CASSIWAGAQNEQFF
TGTGCCAGCAGTATATGGGCGGGGGCCCAGAATGAGCAGTTCTTC
>TRBV5-4|TRBJ1-2|NA|13|NA
CASSPRDTEGYTF
TGTGCCAGCAGCCCTCGGGACACCGAAGGCTACACCTTC
>TRBV19|TRBJ1-2|NA|14|NA
CASSMIKRGKGYTF
TGTGCCAGTAGTATGATCAAACGAGGGAAGGGCTACACCTTC
>TRBV10-2|TRBJ2-1|once|14|TRBD2
CASSDPGLAVEQFF
TGCGCCAGCAGTGACCCGGGACTAGCGGTTGAGCAGTTCTTC
>TRBV6-5|TRBJ1-2|NA|13|TRBD1
CASRGQGYYGYTF
TGTGCCAGCAGGGGACAGGGGTACTATGGCTACACCTTC
>TRBV9|TRBJ2-7|NA|15|NA
CASSSGPGRSYEQYF
TGTGCCAGCAGCAGCGGGCCCGGGCGCTCTTACGAGCAGTACTTC
>TRBV4-2|TRBJ1-6|NA|16|NA
CASSQVAGARDSPLHF
TGTGCCAGCAGCCAAGTGGCGGGGGCGCGAGATTCACCCCTCCACTTT
>TRBV5-4|TRBJ2-2|NA|17|TRBD2
CASSLARGGGGFGELFF
TGTGCCAGCAGCTTGGCGCGTGGCGGGGGTGGATTCGGGGAGCTGTTTTTT
>TRBV18|TRBJ1-1|NA|14|NA
CASSPGRMNTEAFF
TGTGCCAGCTCACCAGGCAGAATGAACACTGAAGCTTTCTTT
>TRBV13|TRBJ2-3|NA|14|NA
CASSSGESTDTQYF
TGTGCCAGCAGCTCAGGGGAGAGCACAGATACGCAGTATTTT
>TRBV3-1/TRBV3-2|TRBJ2-2|many|16|NA
CASSQRGAVSTGELFF
TGTGCCAGCAGCCAACGGGGGGCTGTAAGCACCGGGGAGCTGTTTTTT
>TRBV15|TRBJ2-5|NA|20|TRBD2
CATSRPTGASGGVWEETQYF
TGTGCCACCAGCAGACCCACCGGTGCCAGCGGGGGGGTATGGGAAGAGACCCAGTACTTC
>TRBV6-1|TRBJ1-1|NA|15|NA
CASSDGRGINTEAFF
TGTGCCAGCAGTGATGGGAGGGGGATAAACACTGAAGCTTTCTTT
>TRBV7-9|TRBJ1-1|NA|12|NA
CASSQGGAEAFF
TGTGCCAGCAGCCAAGGGGGGGCTGAAGCTTTCTTT
>TRBV10-2|TRBJ2-7|NA|14|TRBD1
CASSSSTGAYEQYF
TGCGCCAGCAGTTCCTCGACAGGGGCCTACGAGCAGTACTTC
>TRBV2|TRBJ2-2|NA|12|NA
CASSQNTGELFF
TGTGCCAGCAGTCAGAACACCGGGGAGCTGTTTTTT
>TRBV14|TRBJ2-5|few|15|NA
CASSQMWASQETQYF
TGTGCCAGCAGCCAAATGTGGGCGAGTCAAGAGACCCAGTACTTC
>TRBV10-3|TRBJ1-3|NA|16|NA
CAISESKRSPGNTIYF
TGTGCCATCAGTGAGTCGAAGCGAAGTCCCGGAAACACCATATATTTT
>TRBV4-1|TRBJ1-1|NA|14|NA
CASSQHRVLAEAFF
TGCGCCAGCAGCCAACACAGGGTTTTGGCTGAAGCTTTCTTT
>TRBV3-1/TRBV3-2|TRBJ1-1|NA|15|NA
CASSPSPGVRTEAFF
TGTGCCAGCAGTCCCAGCCCGGGGGTGAGAACTGAAGCTTTCTTT
>TRBV5-1|TRBJ2-3|once|20|TRBD2
CASSSGLAGGHLASLDTQYF
TGCGCCAGCAGCTCGGGACTAGCGGGGGGCCACCTTGCATCGCTAGATACGCAGTATTTT
>TRBV5-4|TRBJ2-1|few|14|TRBD2
CASSLETSGDEQFF
TGTGCCAGCAGCTTGGAGACTAGCGGGGATGAGCAGTTCTTC
>TRBV5-1|TRBJ2-4|NA|16|NA
CASSYRPGTAKNIQYF
TGCGCCAGCAGCTATAGACCAGGGACTGCCAAAAACATTCAGTACTTC
>TRBV5-4|TRBJ2-7|NA|17|TRBD2
CASSPRGLAGSSYEQYF
TGTGCCAGCAGCCCCCGAGGTCTAGCGGGGTCAAGCTACGAGCAGTACTTC
>TRBV3-1/TRBV3-2|TRBJ1-5|NA|15|NA
CASSQGESPNQPQHF
TGTGCCAGCAGCCAAGGGGAGAGTCCCAATCAGCCCCAGCATTTT
>TRBV3-1/TRBV3-2|TRBJ1-5|NA|15|TRBD1
CASSQGGTVNQPQHF
TGTGCCAGCAGCCAAGGGGGGACAGTCAATCAGCCCCAGCATTTT
>TRBV10-3|TRBJ2-3|NA|16|TRBD2
CAISGQAGPSTDTQYF
TGTGCCATCAGTGGCCAAGCGGGGCCCAGCACAGATACGCAGTATTTT
>TRBV9|TRBJ2-1|NA|15|TRBD1
CASSVDGTGRNEQFF
TGTGCCAGCAGCGTAGATGGGACAGGGAGGAATGAGCAGTTCTTC